This T cell receptor (beta chain) was profiled in a study of blood T cell repertoires in COVID-19 (TCRdb year 2020). As for the study more broadly: The collaborator samples originated in the United States, Italy and Spain and spanned the acute and convalescent phases of COVID-19. The material from the prospective study consisted of cDNA or gDNA derived from T cells, B-cell-depleted T cells, or PBMCs. The dataset comprised deeply sampled blood TCRbeta repertoires from subjects exposed to, actively infected with, or recovered from COVID-19. A freely available public database, intended as a resource for researchers studying the immune response to SARS-CoV-2, is where the repertoires were released. Samples were obtained from the ongoing ImmuneRACE study (first 160 participants) and from over 1,000 subjects provided by 6 global collaborators. A de-identified subject ID, COVID-19 status, age in years and sex were almost always included in the sample metadata. Where HLA class I and class II types were available, the types were taken from metadata supplied by the sample provider, not from assay-based typing.

This clone has just a few counts. Its antigen is unknown. No base quality information exists; no much larger clone differs at one position. The paper's findings and limits, for the study overall: How much clinical and demographic metadata was included differed by source and by participant, and the metadata was provided uncurated.

One collaborating source in Seattle enrolled patients during active infection and followed them longitudinally through the course of disease. Collaborating institutions collected whole blood in K2EDTA tubes following their own protocols. For TCRbeta analysis, collaborators shipped samples as frozen whole blood, isolated PBMCs, or DNA extracted from either of those sample types. TCRbeta CDR3 regions were amplified from genomic DNA by means of the immunoSEQ Assay, a bias-controlled multiplex PCR. Under the source paper's analysis protocol: The number of nucleated cells in each sample was estimated by amplification of reference gene primers within the assay. Sequence reads were collapsed and filtered to measure the absolute abundance of every unique TCRbeta CDR3 rearrangement. Productive Simpson clonality was computed per sample as the square root of Simpson's diversity index over productive rearrangements. Sourced from immuneACCESS, this table was stored by TCRdb with only in-frame sequences that have V and J called. A share of the clones is absent; for the studies checked, an unresolved V gene accounts for under half, and the remainder has no known explanation. That table gives V, J and clone size, and the DNA gave D and trimming. Present in this sample are 300,000 to 400,000 clones, approximately 87% of which were seen just once. Less than 3.5% of the sample belongs to the ten largest clones.

Specimen: peripheral blood. The clonotype comes from a woman in her 30s with COVID-19, enrolled during active disease.

In nucleotide form, the sequence is TGTGCCAGTAGGAAATCGGGGAGAAGAACTGAAGCTTTCTTT. Its product reads: CASRKSGRRTEAFF. The sequence links TRBV19 to TRBJ1-1; the D gene assignment is ambiguous. V and J are truncated by 6 bases and 5 bases respectively, leaving an intervening sequence of 16 bases. The CDR1 and CDR2 encoded by the germline V gene (reference sequence) are LNHDA and SQIVND. The CDR3 goes from the cysteine to the phenylalanine over 14 residues. The only DNA kept is the CDR3, 42 bases in frame from the first base.